This entry lists 7 T cell receptor beta chains sequenced from one sample in a study of blood T cells in healthy people across ages. Primers used in a second PCR of roughly 7 to 12 cycles were a sample-barcoded 5' primer and a J-beta primer mix. TCRdb redid the calling of the 5' RACE reads with MiXCR, one entry per CDR3 protein. The table has more than 900,000 distinct CDR3 sequences, 25% to 35% seen once. The data were also submitted as part of a second study, on T cells of mothers and their children.

The material sequenced was blood. The source of these receptors is a woman aged 40 to 55 in good health.

V and J are TRBV9 and TRBJ1-2; no clear D. Trimming removed 1 base at V and 7 bases at J, with 17 bases between. This CDR3 has 15 residues. The germline CDR1 and CDR2 sequences are SGDLS and YYNGEE. CDR3 loop: CASSVIEGNFVGYTF. The DNA for the CDR3 is TGTGCCAGCAGCGTAATCGAGGGAAATTTTGTTGGCTACACCTTC.

V is TRBV12-3 or TRBV12-4 and J is TRBJ2-1; the match to TRBD2 covers 16 bases. The CDR3 has 14 amino acids. V gave up 6 bases and J gave up 15 bases; unmatched junction bases: 8. In DNA, the CDR3 is TGTGCCAGCAGCTCCTCCGGGACTAGCGGGGGGGCGTTCTTC. This gives the protein CASSSSGTSGGAFF.

This clonotype was seen a few times. The chain carries TRBV19 and TRBJ2-3, with 10 bases fitting TRBD2. J gave up 6 bases and V 7 bases, and 10 bases lay outside the gene matches. Germline assignment: CDR1 LNHDA and CDR2 SQIVND (reference sequence). This CDR3 has 15 amino acids. CDR3 in DNA: TGTGCCAGTAAATGGGAAGCGGGGGGGCCGGATACGCAGTATTTT. This translates into CASKWEAGGPDTQYF.

This rearrangement joins TRBV20-1 to TRBJ2-1; TRBD2 matches 7 bases. The CDR3 consists of 15 residues. J was trimmed by 4 bases and V by 5 bases; bases with no gene match: 11. Germline loops: CDR1 DFQATT, CDR2 SNEGSKA (reference sequence). The CDR3 is CSAYTSEREYNEQFF. The CDR3 DNA sequence: TGCAGTGCTTATACTAGCGAGCGGGAATACAATGAGCAGTTCTTC.

This clonotype was counted ten times or more. The gene calls are TRBV15 and TRBJ2-1; D is perhaps TRBD1 (5 bases). The CDR3 is 15 amino acids. CDR1 is LNHNV, CDR2 YYDKDF, per germline (reference sequence). Between the trimmed V and J ends, which lost 0 bases and 1 base, there was a span of 7 bases. The CDR3 nucleotides read TGTGCCACCAGCAGAGATCAGGGATCCTACAATGAGCAGTTCTTC. Its protein is CATSRDQGSYNEQFF.

This clonotype has only a few counts. The CDR3: CASSQAGTRTSPLHF. As DNA, the CDR3 is TGCGCCAGCAGCCAAGCCGGGACACGTACATCACCCCTCCACTTT. The chain uses TRBV4-3 and TRBJ1-6; a weak D match, TRBD1 (6 bases). Germline-derived CDR1 and CDR2 are LGHNA and YSLEER. The CDR3 contains 15 residues. V gave up 1 base and J gave up 10 bases, with 14 bases separating them.

Notes on this clonotype: A junction end diverges from the germline sequence, so it may reflect a read error. The rearrangement joins TRBV6-2 or TRBV6-3 to TRBJ2-3; D remains ambiguous. CDR3 length: 10 residues. The germline CDR1 and CDR2 sequences are MNHEY and SVGEGT. Here the CDR3 reads CVSSSDTQYF. In nucleotides, the CDR3 is TGTGTCAGCAGTTCAGATACGCAGTATTTT.